The 14 T cell receptor beta chains given below trace back to one sample, sequenced in a study of cytomegalovirus exposure and HLA in healthy donors. Only in-frame clones appear in the TCRdb table, and some are missing; sequencing was by immunoSEQ multiplex PCR. This table holds just under 150,000 clones, 80% to 90% found once. The sample consisted of PBMCs. The receptors come from a man aged 18 to 29 in good health and CMV-seropositive.

The V and J genes are TRBV5-4 and TRBJ2-3, with D possibly matching TRBD1 (6 bases). CDR1 is SGHNT and CDR2 is YYREEE in the germline V gene (reference sequence). The CDR3 totals 14 residues. Trimming pared 3 bases from V and 0 bases from J, leaving 8 bases between. The CDR3 reads CASSWGQSTDTQYF. The CDR3 bases are TGTGCCAGCAGCTGGGGGCAGAGCACAGATACGCAGTATTTT.

The table lists this clone with a count of one. The V and J genes are TRBV2 and TRBJ2-3; 11 bases are a match to TRBD2. Unmatched junction bases numbered 4, after V lost 6 bases and J lost 2 bases. CDR3 length: 15 residues. In germline, CDR1 is SNHLY, CDR2 FYNNEI. The CDR3 DNA sequence: TGTGCCAGCAGACCGGGACTAGCGGTCACAGATACGCAGTATTTT. Residues: CASRPGLAVTDTQYF. Full variable domain (missing parts from reference TRBV2 and TRBJ2-3): EPEVTQTPSHQVTQMGQEVILRCVPISNHLYFYWYRQILGQKVEFLVSFYNNEISEKSEIFDDQFSVERPDGSNFTLKIRSTKLEDSAMYFCASRPGLAVTDTQYFGPGTRLTVL.

The rearrangement uses TRBV4-1 and TRBJ2-3, with TRBD2 matching 8 bases. Germline V gives CDR1 MGHRA, CDR2 YSYEKL. Trimming at V came to 5 bases and at J to 1 base, leaving 8 bases not matched to a gene. This CDR3 contains 16 residues. The CDR3 reads CASSDPLREGTDTQYF. The CDR3 nucleotides read TGCGCCAGCAGCGACCCCCTGCGGGAGGGCACAGATACGCAGTATTTT.

This sequence joins TRBV5-1 and TRBJ1-1, with D possibly TRBD1 on 5 matching bases. The CDR3 spans 15 residues. The germline CDR1 and CDR2 sequences are SGHRS and YFSETQ. V shed 4 bases and J shed 5 bases, with 18 bases lying between them. CDR3 loop: CASSDVGGLRTEAFF. The CDR3 DNA reads TGCGCCAGCAGCGACGTCGGGGGGTTAAGAACTGAAGCTTTCTTT.

The genes are TRBV4-1 and TRBJ1-1; TRBD1 might be the D (6 bases). In germline, CDR1 is MGHRA, CDR2 YSYEKL. The CDR3 runs 13 residues. V lost 6 bases to trimming and J lost 1 base, with 9 bases between them. CDR3 nucleotide sequence: TGCGCCAGCAGAGGACAGACGAACACTGAAGCTTTCTTT. Amino acids: CASRGQTNTEAFF.

V is TRBV6-1 and J is TRBJ2-7; D ambiguous. The germline gives CDR1 MNHNS, CDR2 SASEGT. The CDR3 spans 13 residues. Trimming took off 3 bases at V and 1 base at J, with 7 bases between the two ends. In DNA form, the CDR3 reads TGTGCCAGCAGTGAGAGACTGTCCTACGAGCAGTACTTC. Protein product: CASSERLSYEQYF.

This clone was observed a single time. The V and J genes are TRBV6-5 and TRBJ2-3; TRBD2 matches at 7 bases. The CDR3 totals 15 residues. Losses at the gene ends were 6 bases for V and 3 bases for J; bases not matched to a gene: 9. In germline, CDR1 is MNHEY, CDR2 SVGAGI. The CDR3 region has the DNA TGTGCCAGCAGGCAACTAGCGAGAGCTACAGATACGCAGTATTTT. Translated: CASRQLARATDTQYF.

The V call is TRBV15, the J call TRBJ2-7, with D tentatively TRBD1 (6 bases). Trimming took off 3 bases at V and 0 bases at J, with 9 bases between the two ends. This CDR3 region has 14 residues. The germline V gene has CDR1 LNHNV and CDR2 YYDKDF (reference sequence). CDR3 protein: CATSSRDNSYEQYF. The CDR3 coding sequence is TGTGCCACCAGCAGCCGGGACAACTCCTACGAGCAGTACTTC.

The genes are TRBV15 and TRBJ1-1; D is ambiguous. The CDR3 sequence is 14 residues long. Germline CDR1 and CDR2: LNHNV and YYDKDF (reference sequence). Trimming cost V 0 bases and J 0 bases, with 5 bases left between them. Here the CDR3 reads CATSRDNVNTEAFF. The CDR3 DNA reads TGTGCCACCAGCAGAGATAATGTGAACACTGAAGCTTTCTTT. The full variable domain, rest sourced from reference TRBV15 and TRBJ1-1, is DAMVIQNPRYQVTQFGKPVTLSCSQTLNHNVMYWYQQKSSQAPKLLFHYYDKDFNNEADTPDNFQSRRPNTSFCFLDIRSPGLGDTAMYLCATSRDNVNTEAFFGQGTRLTVV.

V is TRBV5-1 and J is TRBJ2-2, with TRBD1 matching 9 bases. This CDR3 spans 16 amino acids. Per germline, CDR1 SGHRS and CDR2 YFSETQ. The ends lost 0 bases at V and 2 bases at J; junction bases unmatched: 2. DNA for the CDR3: TGCGCCAGCAGCTTGGTGACAGGGGGTAACACCGGGGAGCTGTTTTTT. Its translation is CASSLVTGGNTGELFF.

The V and J genes are TRBV7-9 and TRBJ1-1; D possibly corresponds to TRBD1 (5 bases). V shed 7 bases and J shed 3 bases, with 9 bases lying between them. This CDR3 is 12 amino acids long. The germline V gene has CDR1 SEHNR and CDR2 FQNEAQ (reference sequence). CDR3 protein: CASIRGDTEAFF. The CDR3 DNA reads TGTGCCAGCATACGGGGGGACACTGAAGCTTTCTTT.

This clone has a single count. A junction boundary mismatches the germline segment, possibly from a read error. V gene TRBV6-5 combines with J gene TRBJ1-1, with 8 bases fitting TRBD1. The CDR3 totals 13 residues. Looked up from germline, CDR1 is MNHEY and CDR2 is SVGAGI. The CDR3 loop is CASSYSGDREAFF. CDR3 nucleotides: TGTGCCAGTAGTTACTCAGGGGACAGGGAAGCTTTCTTT.

The chain uses TRBV6-1 and TRBJ1-5; the match to TRBD1 covers 9 bases. The CDR3 extends over 15 amino acids. The trim removed 4 bases at V and 2 bases at J, leaving 3 bases unmatched. Germline assignment: CDR1 MNHNS and CDR2 SASEGT. Here the CDR3 reads CASSARTGGNQPQHF. The CDR3 DNA reads TGTGCCAGCAGTGCACGGACAGGGGGCAATCAGCCCCAGCATTTT.

A few counts support this clone. The chain joins TRBV5-6 to TRBJ1-5; 8 bases are shared with TRBD1. From germline, CDR1 is SGHDT and CDR2 YYEEEE. This CDR3 comprises 15 residues. The trim removed 4 bases at V and 3 bases at J, leaving 6 bases unmatched. Here the CDR3 reads CASSQGTGFNQPQHF. CDR3 coding DNA: TGTGCCAGCAGCCAAGGGACAGGCTTCAATCAGCCCCAGCATTTT.